Each of the 16 T cell receptor beta chains below was sequenced from the same sample in a study of blood T cell repertoires in COVID-19. This table comes from immunoSEQ multiplex PCR, and its TCRdb copy is limited to in-frame clones, with some not included. The sample includes over 200,000 clones, roughly 87% of them seen just once. The sequenced material came from peripheral blood. Receptors originate from a man between 40 and 49 years old with active or convalescent COVID-19.

This rearrangement joins TRBV7-9 to TRBJ2-5; TRBD2 matches at 10 bases. V was pared by 2 bases and J by 1 base, with 4 bases of the junction left unmatched. The CDR3 spans 16 residues. The germline gives CDR1 SEHNR, CDR2 FQNEAQ (reference sequence). CDR3 DNA: TGTGCCAGCAGCTTATCACTAGCGGGGACCCAAGAGACCCAGTACTTC. Protein: CASSLSLAGTQETQYF.

The chain links TRBV9 to TRBJ2-7; TRBD1 might be the D (5 bases). Per germline, CDR1 SGDLS and CDR2 YYNGEE. The CDR3 covers 14 residues. V was cut by 0 bases and J by 6 bases, with 13 bases left in between. The CDR3 sequence: CASSVGRVRSEQYF. The CDR3 DNA is TGTGCCAGCAGCGTAGGCAGGGTAAGGTCCGAGCAGTACTTC.

The rearrangement uses TRBV14 and TRBJ1-4; TRBD1 matches at 7 bases. The CDR3 runs 15 residues. CDR1 is SGHDN and CDR2 is FVKESK in the germline V gene. The ends lost 2 bases at V and 3 bases at J; junction bases unmatched: 3. The CDR3 region has the DNA TGTGCCAGCAGCCAATGGCAGGGGGCTAATGAAAAACTGTTTTTT. This encodes CASSQWQGANEKLFF.

The chain couples TRBV27 to TRBJ1-5, with TRBD1 identical over 12 bases. Germline CDR1 is MNHEY and CDR2 is SMNVEV (reference sequence). CDR3 size: 15 residues. J lost 6 bases, V lost 4 bases, and 4 bases had no gene match. CDR3 in amino acids: CASSSGTGGIQPQHF. The DNA of the CDR3 is TGTGCCAGCAGTTCCGGGACAGGGGGCATTCAGCCCCAGCATTTT.

The gene calls are TRBV10-3 and TRBJ2-5; a weak D match, TRBD2 (6 bases). The CDR3 is 12 amino acids. In germline, CDR1 is ENHRY, CDR2 SYGVKD. V lost 8 bases to trimming and J lost 3 bases, with 10 bases between them. CDR3 region: CAIRDLKETQYF. In nucleotides, the CDR3 is TGTGCCATCCGGGACTTGAAAGAGACCCAGTACTTC.

The DNA of the CDR3 is TGTGCCAGTAGTATCGGAGGGCGCTACGAGCAGTACTTC. Translating gives CASSIGGRYEQYF. The gene calls are TRBV19 and TRBJ2-7; maybe TRBD2 (6 bases). V was pared by 3 bases and J by 3 bases, with 9 bases between. The germline V gene has CDR1 LNHDA and CDR2 SQIVND (reference sequence). The CDR3 is made up of 13 amino acids.

V gene TRBV3-1 (or the pseudogene TRBV3-2) combines with J gene TRBJ1-2, with D hard to call. CDR3 length: 15 amino acids. V was pared by 0 bases and J by 2 bases, with 10 bases between. CDR1 LGHDT and CDR2 YNNKEL come from the germline V gene (reference sequence). The CDR3 DNA is TGTGCCAGCAGCCAAGAGCCCGTAGCGAACTATGGCTACACCTTC. Encoded protein: CASSQEPVANYGYTF.

The genes are TRBV6-5 and TRBJ1-5; D gene uncertain. CDR3 length: 11 amino acids. V lost 6 bases, J lost 7 bases, and 7 bases lay in between. Per the germline V gene, CDR1 is MNHEY and CDR2 is SVGAGI. CDR3 bases: TGTGCCAGCAGCGTTTCCCAGCCCCAGCATTTT. Amino acid sequence: CASSVSQPQHF.

The chain employs TRBV6-4 and TRBJ2-3; D remains unclear. Per the germline V gene, CDR1 is MRHNA and CDR2 is SNTAGT. The CDR3 spans 12 residues. V was cut by 6 bases and J by 4 bases, with 8 bases left in between. The CDR3 reads CASRDRSDTQYF. CDR3 in DNA: TGTGCCAGCAGGGACCGTTCAGATACGCAGTATTTT.

This chain connects TRBV19 to TRBJ1-1, with a possible D match to TRBD1 (5 bases). From germline, CDR1 is LNHDA and CDR2 SQIVND (reference sequence). CDR3 length: 14 residues. The V end was cut by 7 bases, the J end by 3 bases, with 15 bases between. The CDR3 coding sequence is TGTGCCAGTATCATGGCCCGGGGGTACACTGAAGCTTTCTTT. Translating gives CASIMARGYTEAFF.

The CDR3 region is CASSFIGDRGHNEQFF. In DNA, the CDR3 is TGTGCCAGCAGCTTTATCGGGGACAGGGGGCACAATGAGCAGTTCTTC. The rearrangement joins TRBV7-9 to TRBJ2-1, with 12 bases identical to TRBD1. V lost 3 bases and J lost 5; bases outside the gene matches: 5. In germline, CDR1 is SEHNR, CDR2 FQNEAQ (reference sequence). This CDR3 comprises 16 residues.

V usage is TRBV28 and J usage is TRBJ1-1, with 7 bases aligning to TRBD1. This CDR3 contains 14 residues. The V gene's germline CDR1 is MDHEN and CDR2 SYDVKM. V lost 4 bases to trimming and J lost 5 bases; unmatched junction nucleotides: 7. Here the CDR3 DNA reads TGTGCCAGCAGTTCCTATACAGGGGAGACTGAAGCTTTCTTT. Amino acid sequence: CASSSYTGETEAFF.

The V call is TRBV2, the J call TRBJ1-2; a weak D match, TRBD1 (5 bases). Trimming left V 4 bases short and J 2 bases short, with 17 bases between. This CDR3 has 16 amino acids. The germline V gene encodes CDR1 SNHLY and CDR2 FYNNEI. In nucleotides, the CDR3 is TGTGCCAGCAGTGGATCCCTCGAAGCAGGGAACTATGGCTACACCTTC. Translated, it gives CASSGSLEAGNYGYTF.

The V gene is TRBV19, the J gene TRBJ1-5, with no clear D. The germline V gene encodes CDR1 LNHDA and CDR2 SQIVND (reference sequence). The CDR3 length is 13 residues. Trimming took off 7 bases at V and 2 bases at J, with 9 bases between the two ends. The CDR3 DNA reads as TGTGCCAGTAAGAACCAGGGCAATCAGCCCCAGCATTTT. It encodes CASKNQGNQPQHF. Combining the CDR3 with reference TRBV19 and TRBJ1-5 gives the whole variable domain DGGITQSPKYLFRKEGQNVTLSCEQNLNHDAMYWYRQDPGQGLRLIYYSQIVNDFQKGDIAEGYSVSREKKESFPLTVTSAQKNPTAFYLCASKNQGNQPQHFGDGTRLSIL.

The genes are TRBV7-9 and TRBJ1-1, with TRBD1 as a possible D gene (5 bases). This CDR3 has 14 amino acids. Trimming stripped 1 base from V and 0 bases from J, with 6 bases between. The V gene's germline CDR1 is SEHNR and CDR2 FQNEAQ (reference sequence). The CDR3 coding sequence is TGTGCCAGCAGCTTAGTCAGGGTGAACACTGAAGCTTTCTTT. Translation gives CASSLVRVNTEAFF.

This chain connects TRBV27 to TRBJ2-7; the D gene is possibly TRBD2 (5 bases). The germline gives CDR1 MNHEY, CDR2 SMNVEV (reference sequence). V lost 6 bases and J lost 1, with 16 bases in between. The CDR3 length is 15 residues. CDR3 sequence reads: CASSFAPSSSYEQYF. CDR3 nucleotides: TGTGCCAGCAGCTTCGCTCCTAGCAGTTCCTACGAGCAGTACTTC.